These T cell receptor beta chains were read from a single sample in a study of graft-versus-host responses after intestinal transplantation. TCRdb's copy holds only in-frame clones and misses some; the assay was immunoSEQ multiplex PCR. The sample has 75,000 to 90,000 clones; 85% to 90% are singletons. These receptors are not linked to any known antigen. The sequencing here drew on unstimulated CD4+ T cells sorted from spleen or lymph node cells, taken before intestinal transplant. These receptors all come from a human donor who received an intestinal transplant. The CDR3 runs from the conserved cysteine through the conserved F or W. A D gene is named only where the DNA matches it firmly. Some rows mark clone size as missing; the rest say once, few, many or name a class of expanded clone.

CDR3 length,clone size,V gene,D gene,J gene,CDR3 protein,CDR3 DNA
14,-,TRBV12-2,-,TRBJ1-1,CASRLYSLNTEAFF,TGTGCAAGTCGCTTATATAGTTTGAACACTGAAGCTTTCTTT
15,-,TRBV5-4,TRBD2,TRBJ2-1,CASSPGTSGNTEQFF,TGTGCCAGCAGCCCCGGGACTAGCGGGAACACTGAGCAGTTCTTC
14,-,TRBV5-1,TRBD1,TRBJ1-1,CASSFTGVNTEAFF,TGCGCCAGCAGCTTTACAGGGGTGAACACTGAAGCTTTCTTT
15,-,TRBV29-1,-,TRBJ1-2,CSVEEVATQGGGYTF,TGCAGCGTTGAAGAAGTAGCGACACAGGGCGGCGGCTACACCTTC
12,-,TRBV7-6,-,TRBJ2-5,CASSDGPGTQYF,TGTGCCAGCAGCGACGGTCCGGGGACCCAGTACTTC
13,-,TRBV2,-,TRBJ2-7,CASSVQGTYEQYF,TGTGCCAGCAGTGTTCAGGGGACCTACGAGCAGTACTTC
17,-,TRBV9,-,TRBJ1-2,CASSAAGTLTLSGGYTF,TGTGCCAGCAGCGCAGCCGGGACTCTTACCCTGAGCGGTGGCTACACCTTC
15,-,TRBV28,TRBD1,TRBJ2-7,CASSDLPGQTYEQYF,TGTGCCAGCAGTGATTTACCGGGACAGACCTACGAGCAGTACTTC
14,few,TRBV29-1,-,TRBJ2-7,CSVEERRGSYEQYF,TGCAGCGTTGAAGAGCGACGGGGCTCCTACGAGCAGTACTTC
14,-,TRBV7-3,TRBD1,TRBJ1-6,CASSTGTVGSPLHF,TGTGCCAGCAGCACCGGGACAGTAGGCTCACCCCTCCACTTT
15,-,TRBV6-1,-,TRBJ1-2,CASSEEAGTNYGYTF,TGTGCCAGCAGTGAAGAAGCGGGGACTAACTATGGCTACACCTTC